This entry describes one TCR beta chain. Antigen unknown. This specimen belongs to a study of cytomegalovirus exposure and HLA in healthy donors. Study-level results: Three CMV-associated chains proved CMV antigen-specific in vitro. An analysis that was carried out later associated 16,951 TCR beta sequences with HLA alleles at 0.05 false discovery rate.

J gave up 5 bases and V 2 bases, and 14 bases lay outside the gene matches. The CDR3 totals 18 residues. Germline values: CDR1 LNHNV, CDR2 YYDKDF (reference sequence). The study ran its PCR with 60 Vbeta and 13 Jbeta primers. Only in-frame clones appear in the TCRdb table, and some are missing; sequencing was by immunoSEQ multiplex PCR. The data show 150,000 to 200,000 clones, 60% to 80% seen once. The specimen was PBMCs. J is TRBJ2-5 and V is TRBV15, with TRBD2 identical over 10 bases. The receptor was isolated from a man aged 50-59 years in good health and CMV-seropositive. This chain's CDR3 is CATSRSGLAGAMKETQYF. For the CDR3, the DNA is TGTGCCACCAGCAGAAGTGGGCTAGCGGGGGCCATGAAGGAGACCCAGTACTTC.